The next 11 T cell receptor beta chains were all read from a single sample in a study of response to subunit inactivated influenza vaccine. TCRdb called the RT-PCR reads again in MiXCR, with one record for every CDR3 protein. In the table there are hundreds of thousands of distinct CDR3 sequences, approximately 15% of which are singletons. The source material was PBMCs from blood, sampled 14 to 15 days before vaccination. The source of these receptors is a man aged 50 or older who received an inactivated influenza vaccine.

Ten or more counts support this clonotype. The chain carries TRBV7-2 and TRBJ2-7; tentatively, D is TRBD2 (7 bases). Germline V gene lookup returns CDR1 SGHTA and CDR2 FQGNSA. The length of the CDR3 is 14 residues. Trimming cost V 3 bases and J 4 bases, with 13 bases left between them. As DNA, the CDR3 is TGTGCCAGCAGCTTTCGGGGGGCCTCTTACGAGCAGTACTTC. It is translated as CASSFRGASYEQYF.

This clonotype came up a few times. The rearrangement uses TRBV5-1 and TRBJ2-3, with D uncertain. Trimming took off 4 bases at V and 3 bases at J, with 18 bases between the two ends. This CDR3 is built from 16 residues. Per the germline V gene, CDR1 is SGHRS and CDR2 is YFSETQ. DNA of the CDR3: TGCGCCAGCAGCGCCGAATGGTCCCTTTGGACAGATACGCAGTATTTT. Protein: CASSAEWSLWTDTQYF.

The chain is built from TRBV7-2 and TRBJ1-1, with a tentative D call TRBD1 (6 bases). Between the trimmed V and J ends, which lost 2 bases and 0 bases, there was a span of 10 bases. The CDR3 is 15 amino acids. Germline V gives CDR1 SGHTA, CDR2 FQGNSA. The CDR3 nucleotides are TGTGCCAGCAGCTTAAAAACAGGGTTGAACACTGAAGCTTTCTTT. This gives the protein CASSLKTGLNTEAFF.

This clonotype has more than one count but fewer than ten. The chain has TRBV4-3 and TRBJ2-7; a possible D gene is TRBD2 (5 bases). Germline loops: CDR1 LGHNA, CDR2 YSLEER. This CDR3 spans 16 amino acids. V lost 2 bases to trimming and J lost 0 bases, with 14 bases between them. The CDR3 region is CASSQSSQDSSYEQYF. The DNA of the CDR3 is TGCGCCAGCAGCCAATCTAGCCAAGATAGCTCCTACGAGCAGTACTTC.

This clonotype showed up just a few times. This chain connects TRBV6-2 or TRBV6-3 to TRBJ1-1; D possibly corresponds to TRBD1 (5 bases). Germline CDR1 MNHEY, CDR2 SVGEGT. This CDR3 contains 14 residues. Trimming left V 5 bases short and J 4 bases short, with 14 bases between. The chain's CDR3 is CASSALGGSTEAFF. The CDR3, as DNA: TGTGCCAGCAGTGCCCTCGGGGGGAGCACTGAAGCTTTCTTT.

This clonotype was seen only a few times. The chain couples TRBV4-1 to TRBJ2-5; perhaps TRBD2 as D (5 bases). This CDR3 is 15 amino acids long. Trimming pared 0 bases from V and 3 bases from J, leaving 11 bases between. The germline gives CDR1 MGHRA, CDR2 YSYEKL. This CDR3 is CASSQDRLSKETQYF. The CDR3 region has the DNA TGCGCCAGCAGCCAAGATAGACTAAGTAAAGAGACCCAGTACTTC.

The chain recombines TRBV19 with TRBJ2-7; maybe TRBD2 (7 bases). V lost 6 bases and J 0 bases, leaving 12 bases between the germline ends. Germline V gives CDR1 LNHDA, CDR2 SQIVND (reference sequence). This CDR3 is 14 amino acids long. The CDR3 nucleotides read TGTGCCAGTAGGGGCGGGGGCCACTCCTACGAGCAGTACTTC. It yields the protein CASRGGGHSYEQYF.

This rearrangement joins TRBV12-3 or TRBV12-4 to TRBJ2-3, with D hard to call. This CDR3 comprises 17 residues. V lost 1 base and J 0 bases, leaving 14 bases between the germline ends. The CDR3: CASSLDELSTSTDTQYF. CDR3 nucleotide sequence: TGTGCCAGCAGTTTAGATGAACTCTCTACTAGCACAGATACGCAGTATTTT.

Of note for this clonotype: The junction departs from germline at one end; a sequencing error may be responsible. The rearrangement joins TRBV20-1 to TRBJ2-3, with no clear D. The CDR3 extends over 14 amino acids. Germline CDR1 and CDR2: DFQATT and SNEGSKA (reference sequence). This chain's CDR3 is CNAGIGSGTDTQYF. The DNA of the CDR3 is TGCAATGCTGGGATTGGGTCGGGCACAGATACGCAGTATTTT.

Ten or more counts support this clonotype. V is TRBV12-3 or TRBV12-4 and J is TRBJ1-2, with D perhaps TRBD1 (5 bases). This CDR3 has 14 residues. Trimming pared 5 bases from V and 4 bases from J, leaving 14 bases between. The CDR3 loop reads CASSPQRGIYGYTF. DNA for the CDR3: TGTGCCAGCAGTCCCCAGAGGGGAATCTATGGCTACACCTTC.

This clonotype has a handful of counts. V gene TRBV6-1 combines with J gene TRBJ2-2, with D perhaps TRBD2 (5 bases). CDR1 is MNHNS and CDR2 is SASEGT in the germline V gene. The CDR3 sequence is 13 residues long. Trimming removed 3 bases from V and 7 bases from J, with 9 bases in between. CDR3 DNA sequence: TGTGCCAGCAGTGAGGCTAGCCTCGGGGAGCTGTTTTTT. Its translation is CASSEASLGELFF.